These 25 T cell receptor beta chains came from one sample sequenced in a study of blood T cell repertoires in COVID-19. Data came from immunoSEQ multiplex PCR; TCRdb stores just in-frame clones and leaves some out. The sample contains a few hundred thousand clones, about 89% of which appear only once. Material: peripheral blood. The receptors here all came from a man aged 50 to 60 with acute or convalescent COVID-19.

J is TRBJ1-1 and V is TRBV7-9, with D unresolved. The CDR3 spans 10 residues. Germline V gives CDR1 SEHNR, CDR2 FQNEAQ (reference sequence). The ends were cut back, 4 bases at V and 10 bases at J, with 7 bases in the middle. The CDR3 loop reads CASSSIGAFF. For the CDR3, the DNA is TGTGCCAGCAGCTCCATCGGAGCTTTCTTT.

This clone was detected once. The chain recombines TRBV6-1 with TRBJ2-6, with D possibly being TRBD2 (6 bases). There are 15 residues in the CDR3. Germline lookup yields CDR1 MNHNS and CDR2 SASEGT. V lost 3 bases and J lost 1, with 7 bases in between. CDR3 nucleotide sequence: TGTGCCAGCAGTGACGGGGGTTCTGGGGCCAACGTCCTGACTTTC. Protein: CASSDGGSGANVLTF.

This clone has more than one count but fewer than ten. The V and J genes are TRBV21-1 and TRBJ2-7; the listed D gene, TRBD1, was not tested against the DNA. TRBV21-1 is deemed a pseudogene. The CDR3 length is 17 residues. CDR3 sequence: CASSKALFGPRGSEQYF. The DNA of the CDR3 is TGTGCCAGCAGCAAAGCGCTTTTTGGGCCCAGGGGCTCCGAGCAGTACTTC.

CDR3 protein: CASSLFPNLNEQFF. CDR3 DNA sequence: TGTGCCAGCAGCTTATTTCCCAATTTGAATGAGCAGTTCTTC. The V gene is TRBV7-2, the J gene TRBJ2-1; D gene unclear. Germline CDR1 reads SGHTA; CDR2 reads FQGNSA. V lost 2 bases to trimming and J lost 7 bases, with 12 bases between them. This CDR3 has 14 residues.

For the CDR3, the DNA is TGTGCCACCAAGGGGAACTCTGGGGCCAACGTCCTGACTTTC. Encoded protein: CATKGNSGANVLTF. The chain uses TRBV11-2 and TRBJ2-6, with D maybe TRBD1 (5 bases). This CDR3 spans 14 amino acids. The V and J ends lost 10 bases and 0 bases respectively, with 10 bases between them. Per the germline V gene, CDR1 is SGHAT and CDR2 is FQNNGV. Full variable domain (remainder filled in from reference TRBV11-2 and TRBJ2-6): EAGVAQSPRYKIIEKRQSVAFWCNPISGHATLYWYQQILGQGPKLLIQFQNNGVVDDSQLPKDRFSAERLKGVDSTLKIQPAKLEDSAVYLCATKGNSGANVLTFGAGSRLTVL.

The rearrangement uses TRBV5-1 and TRBJ2-7; possible D gene TRBD1, 5 bases. The CDR3 covers 13 residues. The germline V gene has CDR1 SGHRS and CDR2 YFSETQ. The V end was cut by 1 base, the J end by 5 bases, with 10 bases between. CDR3 residues: CASSLQFRDEQYF. CDR3 coding DNA: TGCGCCAGCAGCTTGCAGTTCAGGGACGAGCAGTACTTC. Full variable domain (remainder filled in from reference TRBV5-1 and TRBJ2-7): KAGVTQTPRYLIKTRGQQVTLSCSPISGHRSVSWYQQTPGQGLQFLFEYFSETQRNKGNFPGRFSGRQFSNSRSEMNVSTLELGDSALYLCASSLQFRDEQYFGPGTRLTVT.

The CDR3, as DNA: TGTGCCAGCAGCTCGACAGGGGGCGGCACCGGGGAGCTGTTTTTT. Translating it yields CASSSTGGGTGELFF. The rearrangement uses TRBV5-8 and TRBJ2-2, with 10 nucleotides matching TRBD1. Germline V lookup: CDR1 SGHTS, CDR2 YDEGEE. This CDR3 comprises 15 residues. With V trimmed by 3 bases and J by 4 bases, 3 bases remained unmatched.

The chain couples TRBV2 to TRBJ1-3, with 9 bases aligning to TRBD1. The CDR3 consists of 14 residues. The trim removed 6 bases at V and 4 bases at J, leaving 4 bases unmatched. Germline V gene data show CDR1 as SNHLY and CDR2 as FYNNEI. CDR3 sequence reads: CASRDRGRGNTIYF. The CDR3 nucleotides read TGTGCCAGCAGGGACAGGGGCCGAGGAAACACCATATATTTT.

The chain employs TRBV29-1 and TRBJ1-2; D possibly corresponds to TRBD1 (5 bases). Per germline, CDR1 SQVTM and CDR2 ANQGSEA. The CDR3 consists of 15 residues. The V gene lost 4 bases and the J gene lost 5 bases, with 20 bases spanning the gap. The CDR3 coding sequence is TGCAGCGTTGGGGTGGGAGGGGACGTTAAATATGGCTACACCTTC. Its translation: CSVGVGGDVKYGYTF.

The chain carries TRBV9 and TRBJ2-7, with D possibly being TRBD1 (6 bases). This CDR3 spans 15 amino acids. In germline, CDR1 is SGDLS, CDR2 YYNGEE. V lost 4 bases to trimming and J lost 0 bases, with 14 bases between them. The CDR3 loop is CASSPRQASSYEQYF. In DNA, the CDR3 is TGTGCCAGCAGCCCCAGACAGGCGAGCTCCTACGAGCAGTACTTC.

The chain carries TRBV10-1 and TRBJ2-1; D call uncertain. Trimming stripped 6 bases from V and 9 bases from J, with 12 bases between. The CDR3 runs to 12 residues. Germline loops: CDR1 WNHNN, CDR2 SYGVQD (reference sequence). CDR3 bases: TGCGCCAGCAGCGGTGACACGGCTGAGCAGTTCTTC. Its translation is CASSGDTAEQFF.

The J gene is TRBJ2-5, the V gene TRBV6-1; D is unclear. CDR3 length: 14 amino acids. Trimming removed 0 bases from V and 5 bases from J, with 10 bases in between. Germline V gene data show CDR1 as MNHNS and CDR2 as SASEGT. The CDR3 DNA sequence: TGTGCCAGCAGTGAAGCGCGTAGTTGGGAGACCCAGTACTTC. It encodes CASSEARSWETQYF.

This sequence joins TRBV5-5 and TRBJ1-2, with D uncertain. The CDR3 totals 16 residues. V was shortened by 4 bases and J by 4 bases, with 20 bases between the two germline ends. Germline CDR1 SGHKS, CDR2 YYEKEE (reference sequence). The CDR3 loop is CASSPTPVEGVYGYTF. The CDR3 region has the DNA TGTGCCAGCAGCCCCACCCCGGTGGAGGGTGTCTATGGCTACACCTTC. Filled out from reference TRBV5-5 and TRBJ1-2, the complete variable domain reads DAGVTQSPTHLIKTRGQQVTLRCSPISGHKSVSWYQQVLGQGPQFIFQYYEKEERGRGNFPDRFSARQFPNYSSELNVNALLLGDSALYLCASSPTPVEGVYGYTFGSGTRLTVV.

J is TRBJ1-2 and V is TRBV30, with D possibly matching TRBD1 (5 bases). The germline V gene has CDR1 GTSNPN and CDR2 SVGIG (reference sequence). Trimming took 0 bases from V and 8 from J, leaving 22 bases between them. This CDR3 comprises 16 residues. CDR3 protein: CAWSVQRGGGLKGYTF. CDR3 bases: TGTGCCTGGAGTGTACAGAGGGGCGGGGGTTTGAAAGGCTACACCTTC.

V usage is TRBV4-2 and J usage is TRBJ1-3; TRBD1 is a possible D gene (6 bases). CDR1 LGHNA and CDR2 YNFKEQ come from the germline V gene. The V gene lost 0 bases and the J gene lost 0 bases, with 15 bases spanning the gap. The CDR3 runs to 18 residues. CDR3 in amino acids: CASSQDLLLGGSGNTIYF. The CDR3 nucleotides read TGTGCCAGCAGCCAAGATTTATTATTAGGGGGCTCTGGAAACACCATATATTTT.

Details on this clone: Different DNA sequences within this sample yield the same CDR3. V is TRBV5-4 and J is TRBJ1-3, with D possibly TRBD1 on 5 matching bases. CDR3 size: 14 residues. Germline values: CDR1 SGHNT, CDR2 YYREEE (reference sequence). Between the trimmed V and J ends, which lost 1 base and 2 bases, there was a span of 7 bases. CDR3 loop: CASSLQGTGNTIYF. The DNA for the CDR3 is TGTGCCAGCAGCTTGCAGGGAACTGGAAACACCATATATTTT.

The chain uses TRBV5-1 and TRBJ1-2, with 7 bases identical to TRBD1. CDR3 size: 16 residues. V lost 0 bases to trimming and J lost 4 bases; unmatched junction nucleotides: 9. CDR1 SGHRS and CDR2 YFSETQ come from the germline V gene. The CDR3 here is CASSLGLQGRPYGYTF. Here the CDR3 DNA reads TGCGCCAGCAGCTTGGGTTTACAGGGGAGGCCCTATGGCTACACCTTC.

The chain combines TRBV19 with TRBJ2-5; TRBD2 matches at 8 bases. J was trimmed by 7 bases and V by 4 bases; bases with no gene match: 11. Germline CDR1 LNHDA, CDR2 SQIVND (reference sequence). The CDR3 extends over 15 amino acids. CDR3: CASSREGSAGGTQYF. CDR3 DNA: TGTGCCAGTAGTAGGGAGGGGTCGGCGGGGGGGACCCAGTACTTC. Combining the CDR3 with reference TRBV19 and TRBJ2-5 gives the whole variable domain DGGITQSPKYLFRKEGQNVTLSCEQNLNHDAMYWYRQDPGQGLRLIYYSQIVNDFQKGDIAEGYSVSREKKESFPLTVTSAQKNPTAFYLCASSREGSAGGTQYFGPGTRLLVL.

Only one count was recorded for this clone. The chain is built from TRBV12-5 and TRBJ1-3; 10 bases align to TRBD1. Per germline, CDR1 LGHNT and CDR2 FRNRAP. V gave up 3 bases and J gave up 2 bases; unmatched junction bases: 1. The CDR3 contains 15 residues. In DNA, the CDR3 is TGTGCTAGTGGTTTTGGGACAGGGGCTGGAAACACCATATATTTT. It translates to CASGFGTGAGNTIYF. Looking up the rest from reference TRBV12-5 and TRBJ1-3 gives the full variable domain: DARVTQTPRHKVTEMGQEVTMRCQPILGHNTVFWYRQTMMQGLELLAYFRNRAPLDDSGMPKDRFSAEMPDATLATLKIQPSEPRDSAVYFCASGFGTGAGNTIYFGEGSWLTVV.

The rearrangement joins TRBV25-1 to TRBJ2-1, with 8 nucleotides matching TRBD1. CDR1 MGHDK and CDR2 SYGVNS come from the germline V gene. CDR3 length: 13 residues. The V segment lost 10 bases and the J segment 5 bases; nucleotides outside the gene matches: 7. CDR3 loop: CAIRQGWNNEQFF. CDR3 sequence (DNA): TGTGCCATTCGACAGGGGTGGAACAATGAGCAGTTCTTC.

The rearrangement joins TRBV10-3 to TRBJ2-5; 9 bases align to TRBD1. The CDR3 consists of 12 residues. Germline values: CDR1 ENHRY, CDR2 SYGVKD. With 8 bases clipped from V and 2 bases from J, the junction kept 0 bases outside the gene matches. CDR3 DNA: TGTGCCATCGGGACAGGGCAAGAGACCCAGTACTTC. It yields the protein CAIGTGQETQYF.

The chain is built from TRBV6-5 and TRBJ1-1, with unresolved D. Germline V CDR1 and CDR2: MNHEY, SVGAGI. The CDR3 runs 13 residues. Trimming pared 8 bases from V and 3 bases from J, leaving 13 bases between. The CDR3 sequence: CASLRGLHTEAFF. The CDR3 DNA reads as TGTGCCAGCCTCCGGGGTTTGCACACTGAAGCTTTCTTT.

V gene TRBV7-9 combines with J gene TRBJ1-4; D is possibly TRBD1 (5 bases). Germline V CDR1 and CDR2: SEHNR, FQNEAQ (reference sequence). Trimming left V 5 bases short and J 8 bases short, with 12 bases between. The CDR3 length is 13 residues. Written as DNA, the CDR3 is TGTGCCAGCAGCCCACCGGGGGAAGAAAAACTGTTTTTT. This translates into CASSPPGEEKLFF. Combining the CDR3 with reference TRBV7-9 and TRBJ1-4 gives the whole variable domain DTGVSQNPRHKITKRGQNVTFRCDPISEHNRLYWYRQTLGQGPEFLTYFQNEAQLEKSRLLSDRFSAERPKGSFSTLEIQRTEQGDSAMYLCASSPPGEEKLFFGSGTQLSVL.

A single count supports this clone. V is TRBV19 and J is TRBJ1-2; tentatively, D is TRBD1 (5 bases). V was shortened by 6 bases and J by 7 bases, with 18 bases between the two germline ends. Germline values: CDR1 LNHDA, CDR2 SQIVND (reference sequence). This CDR3 is built from 14 residues. The CDR3 is CASREGRGSGGYTF. CDR3 DNA: TGTGCCAGTAGAGAAGGGAGGGGTTCTGGTGGCTACACCTTC.

The genes are TRBV10-3 and TRBJ2-6, with 9 bases lining up with TRBD1. Per the germline V gene, CDR1 is ENHRY and CDR2 is SYGVKD. The CDR3 totals 18 residues. With V trimmed by 10 bases and J by 3 bases, 16 bases remained unmatched. CDR3 region: CATTSWTGELGGANVLTF. CDR3 DNA: TGTGCCACCACATCCTGGACAGGGGAGTTAGGTGGGGCCAACGTCCTGACTTTC.